The present T cell receptor beta chain was sequenced within a study of T cell responses to AZD1222 COVID-19 vaccine. Whole-study findings and limits: Within unmutated variant regions lay the reported targets of nearly half of spike-specific TCRs.

This CDR3 has 19 amino acids. The V segment lost 5 bases and the J segment 2 bases; nucleotides outside the gene matches: 18. CDR1 and CDR2 from the germline V gene are GTSNPN and SVGIG (reference sequence). This clone was recorded once. Its specificity is unknown. Profiled with immunoSEQ multiplex PCR; TCRdb holds only in-frame clones, not every one. The sample consists of 150,000 to 200,000 clones, approximately 92% of them appearing once. This chain connects TRBV30 to TRBJ1-5, with 10 nucleotides matching TRBD1. The receptor was derived from an adult in good health. The sequences come from peripheral blood, collected on day 0 of AZD1222 vaccination. DNA for the CDR3: TGTGCCTGGCATGTTCTATCGGGACAGGGGCTCCGAGGCAATCAGCCCCAGCATTTT. Amino acids: CAWHVLSGQGLRGNQPQHF.